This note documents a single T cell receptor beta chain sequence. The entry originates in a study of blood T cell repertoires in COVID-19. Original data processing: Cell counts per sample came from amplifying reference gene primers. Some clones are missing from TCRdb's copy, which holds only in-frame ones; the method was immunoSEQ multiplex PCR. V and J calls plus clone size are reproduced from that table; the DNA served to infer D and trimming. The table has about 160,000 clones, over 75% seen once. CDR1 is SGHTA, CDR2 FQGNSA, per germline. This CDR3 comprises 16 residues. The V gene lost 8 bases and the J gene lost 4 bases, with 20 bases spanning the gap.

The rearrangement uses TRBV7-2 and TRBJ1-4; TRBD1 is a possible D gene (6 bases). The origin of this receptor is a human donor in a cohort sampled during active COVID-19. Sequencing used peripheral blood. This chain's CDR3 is CASRRGRGAVNEKLFF. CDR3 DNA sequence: TGTGCCAGCCGGCGGGGCCGGGGGGCGGTTAATGAAAAACTGTTTTTT.